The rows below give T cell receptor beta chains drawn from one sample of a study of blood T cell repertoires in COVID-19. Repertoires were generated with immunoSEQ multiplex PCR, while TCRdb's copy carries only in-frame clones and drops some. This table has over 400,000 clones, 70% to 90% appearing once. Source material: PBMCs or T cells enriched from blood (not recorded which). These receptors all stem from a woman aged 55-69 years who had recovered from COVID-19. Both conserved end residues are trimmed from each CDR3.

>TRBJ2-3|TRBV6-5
ASRAGVTDTQY
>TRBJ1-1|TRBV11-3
ASSLGTGRNTEAF
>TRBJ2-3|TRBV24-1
ATSDPGSGVRTDTQY
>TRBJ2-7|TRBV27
ASSFDRGSPYEQY
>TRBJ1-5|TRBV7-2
ASSLQGYQPQH
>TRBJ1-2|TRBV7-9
ASSLGGGDLYGYT
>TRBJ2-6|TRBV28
ASTDRVLSGANVLT
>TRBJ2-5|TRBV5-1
ASSFSGTLQETQY
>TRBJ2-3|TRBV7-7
ASSRTGGSDTQY
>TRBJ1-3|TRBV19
ASSSGQGVSGNTIY
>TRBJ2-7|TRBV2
ASTDPPDTEQY
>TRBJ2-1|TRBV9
ASRPGTSGGEQF
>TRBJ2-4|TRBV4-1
ASSQEGGQRRQY
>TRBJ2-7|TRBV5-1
ASSPGTGGLYEQY
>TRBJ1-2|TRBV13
ASSHRGQARGYT
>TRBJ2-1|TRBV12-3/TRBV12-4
ASRRGVYNEQF
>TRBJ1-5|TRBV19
ASSFQQGEQPQH
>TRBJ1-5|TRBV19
ASCPRDRGPQPQH
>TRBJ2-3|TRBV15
ATSRDAQGQTQY
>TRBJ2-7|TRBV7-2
AILSLAGGLFYEQY
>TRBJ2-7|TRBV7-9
ASSDSPGQGTYEQY
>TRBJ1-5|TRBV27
ASSLGRPNQPQH
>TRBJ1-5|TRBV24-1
ATSDPGQQNQPQH
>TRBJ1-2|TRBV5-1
ASSSQRQGLSGYT
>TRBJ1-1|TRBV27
ASSFLRDTEAF